A selection of T cell receptor beta chains follows, all from one sample in a study of cytomegalovirus exposure and HLA in healthy donors. Sequencing was performed with immunoSEQ multiplex PCR; in TCRdb, only in-frame clones are kept and a portion is missing. The data show some 50,000 clones, over 85% seen once. Sequenced input: PBMCs. The receptors were gathered from a woman between 18 and 29 years old in good health and CMV-seropositive. The CDR3 runs from the conserved cysteine through the conserved F or W. Fields, in order: D gene, V gene, clone size, J gene, CDR3 protein, CDR3 DNA. A D gene is named only where the DNA matches it firmly. Size is stated for part of the rows, as once, few or many counts, or as a class when the clone is expanded.

TRBD1	TRBV10-3	.	TRBJ2-7	CAISGGQGAYEQYF	TGTGCCATCAGTGGCGGACAGGGGGCCTACGAGCAGTACTTC
TRBD2	TRBV7-3	.	TRBJ2-5	CASSPLAGGIETQYF	TGTGCCAGCAGCCCGCTAGCGGGAGGCATAGAGACCCAGTACTTC
.	TRBV5-1	.	TRBJ1-3	CASSLEAGVADTIYF	TGCGCCAGCAGCTTGGAGGCTGGGGTAGCGGACACCATATATTTT
.	TRBV5-4	.	TRBJ2-7	CASTRSGSSYEQYF	TGTGCCAGCACCCGGAGCGGAAGCTCCTACGAGCAGTACTTC
TRBD1	TRBV9	.	TRBJ2-2	CASSTQQGPGELFF	TGTGCCAGCAGCACCCAACAGGGGCCCGGGGAGCTGTTTTTT
TRBD1	TRBV5-4	.	TRBJ1-2	CASSLGNRGANYGYTF	TGTGCCAGCAGCTTGGGAAACAGGGGAGCTAACTATGGCTACACCTTC
TRBD1	TRBV6-5	.	TRBJ2-3	CASSYRQGAQDTQYF	TGTGCCAGCAGTTATAGACAGGGGGCACAAGATACGCAGTATTTT
TRBD2	TRBV4-3	.	TRBJ2-1	CASSQSSGSLGEQFF	TGCGCCAGCAGCCAATCTAGCGGGAGTCTCGGTGAGCAGTTCTTC
.	TRBV11-2	.	TRBJ1-3	CASSLAPFISVGNTIYF	TGTGCCAGCAGCTTAGCCCCGTTCATATCGGTTGGAAACACCATATATTTT
TRBD1	TRBV28	.	TRBJ1-2	CASSLLGGQGLNYGYTF	TGTGCCAGCAGTTTATTGGGGGGACAGGGGCTTAACTATGGCTACACCTTC
TRBD2	TRBV7-9	.	TRBJ2-3	CASMTSGSTDTQYF	TGTGCCAGCATGACGAGCGGGAGTACAGATACGCAGTATTTT
TRBD1	TRBV7-9	.	TRBJ2-7	CASSAGQGRYEQYF	TGTGCCAGCAGCGCAGGACAGGGGAGGTACGAGCAGTACTTC
.	TRBV4-1	.	TRBJ2-1	CASSQVGAVRFF	TGCGCCAGCAGCCAAGTCGGCGCGGTGCGGTTCTTC
.	TRBV6-1	.	TRBJ2-1	CASSEARVRSSYNEQFF	TGTGCCAGCAGTGAAGCGCGGGTGCGGAGCTCCTACAATGAGCAGTTCTTC
.	TRBV19	.	TRBJ2-7	CASSMGGGSPYEQYF	TGTGCCAGTAGTATGGGTGGAGGATCGCCCTACGAGCAGTACTTC
.	TRBV9	.	TRBJ1-1	CASSAPMNTEAFF	TGTGCCAGCAGCGCCCCCATGAACACTGAAGCTTTCTTT
.	TRBV5-6	.	TRBJ1-1	CASSLGAGPNTEAFF	TGTGCCAGCAGCTTGGGGGCAGGCCCGAACACTGAAGCTTTCTTT
TRBD2	TRBV9	.	TRBJ2-7	CASGAGAGEQYF	TGTGCCAGCGGAGCGGGAGCGGGTGAGCAGTACTTC
TRBD2	TRBV27	.	TRBJ2-7	CASSLGLAGSEQYF	TGTGCCAGCAGTTTGGGACTAGCGGGAAGCGAGCAGTACTTC
.	TRBV9	.	TRBJ2-7	CASSGTDYEQYF	TGTGCCAGCAGCGGGACAGACTACGAGCAGTACTTC
TRBD2	TRBV7-2	.	TRBJ2-3	CASSLSGMETDTQYF	TGTGCCAGCAGCCTCAGCGGGATGGAAACAGATACGCAGTATTTT
TRBD2	TRBV7-2	.	TRBJ2-2	CASSRAGAAGELFF	TGTGCCAGCAGCCGAGCGGGAGCGGCCGGGGAGCTGTTTTTT
.	TRBV7-3	.	TRBJ2-1	CASSPTGVSSYNEQFF	TGTGCCAGCAGCCCAACGGGGGTGAGCTCCTACAATGAGCAGTTCTTC
TRBD2	TRBV5-1	once	TRBJ2-7	CASSLAWGSGRSYEQYF	TGCGCCAGCAGCTTGGCCTGGGGTAGCGGGAGGTCCTACGAGCAGTACTTC
.	TRBV28	.	TRBJ2-7	CASSLGGLPYEQYF	TGTGCCAGCAGTTTAGGGGGCCTCCCCTACGAGCAGTACTTC
TRBD2	TRBV2	.	TRBJ2-3	CASAASGNTDTQYF	TGTGCCAGCGCCGCTAGCGGGAACACAGATACGCAGTATTTT
TRBD2	TRBV28	few	TRBJ2-7	CASTLGLAGPYEQYF	TGTGCCAGCACCCTAGGACTAGCGGGGCCCTACGAGCAGTACTTC
TRBD2	TRBV6-6	once	TRBJ2-1	CAGRLAGSSEQFF	TGTGCCGGCCGACTAGCGGGGTCTAGTGAGCAGTTCTTC
TRBD2	TRBV18	.	TRBJ2-7	CASSQGLDYEQYF	TGTGCCAGCTCACAGGGACTAGACTACGAGCAGTACTTC
.	TRBV4-2	once	TRBJ1-6	CASSQDPGGPYNSPLHF	TGTGCCAGCAGCCAAGATCCGGGGGGCCCGTATAATTCACCCCTCCACTTT
.	TRBV11-3	.	TRBJ1-1	CASRRTPDGGAFF	TGTGCCAGCAGACGGACACCTGACGGCGGAGCTTTCTTT
TRBD2	TRBV5-1	.	TRBJ2-5	CASSLAATSGSQETQYF	TGCGCCAGCAGCTTGGCAGCGACTAGCGGGAGTCAAGAGACCCAGTACTTC
.	TRBV25-1	.	TRBJ2-1	CASSPFGGNEQFF	TGTGCCAGCAGTCCGTTCGGAGGGAATGAGCAGTTCTTC